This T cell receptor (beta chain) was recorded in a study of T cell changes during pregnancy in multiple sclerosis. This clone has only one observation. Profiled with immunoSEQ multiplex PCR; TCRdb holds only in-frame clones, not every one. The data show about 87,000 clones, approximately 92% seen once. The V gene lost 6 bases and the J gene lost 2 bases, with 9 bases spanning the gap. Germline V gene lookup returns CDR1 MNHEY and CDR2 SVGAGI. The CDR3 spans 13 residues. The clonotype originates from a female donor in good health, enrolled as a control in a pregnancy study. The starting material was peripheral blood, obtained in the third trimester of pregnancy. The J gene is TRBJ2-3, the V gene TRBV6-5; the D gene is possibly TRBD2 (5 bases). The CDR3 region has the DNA TGTGCCAGCAGCGGGGAATACACAGATACGCAGTATTTT. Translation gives CASSGEYTDTQYF.